Presented here are 27 T cell receptor beta chains from one specimen sequenced in a study of shared clonotypes between healthy human individuals. It was CD45RO-negative cells, positively selected for CCR7, that made up naive CD8 cells, with terminally differentiated effector memory CD45RA+ cells excluded. TCRdb's table, derived via immunoSEQ multiplex PCR, lists solely in-frame clones and lacks some. This table has hundreds of thousands of clones, roughly 98% appearing once. Specimen: naive CD8+ T cells sorted from blood. Receptor source: a man aged 25 to 45 in good health.

Of note for this clone: The sample carries other DNA sequences with the same CDR3. This chain links TRBV27 with TRBJ2-7; D remains ambiguous. Germline values: CDR1 MNHEY, CDR2 SMNVEV (reference sequence). V lost 4 bases, J lost 2 bases, and 9 bases lay in between. This CDR3 is built from 13 residues. The CDR3 reads CASSYRAPYEQYF. The CDR3, as DNA: TGTGCCAGCAGTTATAGGGCGCCCTACGAGCAGTACTTC.

This clone was observed a single time. This chain uses TRBV27 with TRBJ2-1, with a weak D call TRBD2 (6 bases). The ends were cut back, 6 bases at V and 3 bases at J, with 21 bases in the middle. The CDR3 is 17 amino acids. Per germline, CDR1 MNHEY and CDR2 SMNVEV (reference sequence). The chain's CDR3 is CASSRDRTLAIYNEQFF. Here the CDR3 DNA reads TGTGCCAGCAGCCGAGACCGAACTCTAGCGATCTACAATGAGCAGTTCTTC.

This chain uses TRBV5-8 with TRBJ2-7, with TRBD2 identical over 7 bases. This CDR3 has 14 residues. V shed 0 bases, J shed 5 bases, and the junction held 5 bases outside the gene matches. Germline CDR1 SGHTS, CDR2 YDEGEE. The CDR3 sequence is CASSLGGRGHEQYF. The CDR3 DNA follows: TGTGCCAGCAGCTTGGGAGGGAGGGGCCACGAGCAGTACTTC.

This chain joins TRBV11-2 and TRBJ2-4, with no clear D. CDR3 size: 17 residues. V was trimmed by 0 bases and J by 1 base, leaving 13 bases between them. The germline V gene encodes CDR1 SGHAT and CDR2 FQNNGV. CDR3 sequence (DNA): TGTGCCAGCAGCTTAGAATTCGGCAACTCGGCCAAAAACATTCAGTACTTC. Translation gives CASSLEFGNSAKNIQYF.

The J gene is TRBJ2-1, the V gene TRBV28, with no clear D. Germline CDR1 and CDR2: MDHEN and SYDVKM. The CDR3 is 14 residues long. Between the trimmed V and J ends, which lost 6 bases and 4 bases, there was a span of 13 bases. CDR3 bases: TGTGCCAGCAGCCCCTTATTAGGGTACAATGAGCAGTTCTTC. Translation: CASSPLLGYNEQFF.

V is TRBV4-2 and J is TRBJ2-5; 7 bases align to TRBD2. This CDR3 comprises 17 residues. The J segment lost 4 bases and the V segment lost 0 bases, leaving 11 bases of the junction unmatched. The germline gives CDR1 LGHNA, CDR2 YNFKEQ. CDR3 in DNA: TGTGCCAGCAGCCAAGAAGAGTGGGCGGGAGTTCTAGAGACCCAGTACTTC. Protein sequence: CASSQEEWAGVLETQYF.

The table lists this clone with a count of one. V gene TRBV10-2 combines with J gene TRBJ2-5, with TRBD2 matching over 7 bases. CDR1 and CDR2 (germline): WSHSY, SAAADI. V gave up 8 bases and J gave up 3 bases; unmatched junction bases: 0. This CDR3 is built from 11 residues. CDR3 amino acids: CASAGEETQYF. The CDR3 nucleotides read TGCGCCAGCGCGGGAGAAGAGACCCAGTACTTC.

This clone was observed once. V usage is TRBV27 and J usage is TRBJ2-3; 11 nucleotides match TRBD1. This CDR3 comprises 23 residues. Trimming at V came to 6 bases and at J to 1 base, leaving 27 bases not matched to a gene. Germline-derived CDR1 and CDR2 are MNHEY and SMNVEV (reference sequence). The CDR3 sequence is CASRFIGTGGTAVAGRGTDTQYF. CDR3 nucleotides: TGTGCCAGCAGATTTATAGGGACAGGGGGTACTGCGGTAGCGGGACGGGGCACAGATACGCAGTATTTT.

The rearrangement joins TRBV5-8 to TRBJ2-1, with 12 bases matching TRBD2. This CDR3 comprises 15 residues. CDR1 is SGHTS and CDR2 is YDEGEE in the germline V gene. The trim removed 2 bases at V and 4 bases at J, leaving 1 base unmatched. The CDR3 reads CASSFGLAGYNEQFF. The CDR3 DNA follows: TGTGCCAGCAGCTTCGGACTAGCGGGATACAATGAGCAGTTCTTC. Looking up the rest from reference TRBV5-8 and TRBJ2-1 gives the full variable domain: EAGVTQSPTHLIKTRGQQATLRCSPISGHTSVYWYQQALGLGLQFLLWYDEGEERNRGNFPPRFSGRQFPNYSSELNVNALELEDSALYLCASSFGLAGYNEQFFGPGTRLTVL.

The V call is TRBV5-1, the J call TRBJ2-5; weak D call: TRBD1 (5 bases). The CDR3 runs 15 residues. Trimming removed 4 bases at V and 2 bases at J, with 15 bases between. Germline V gene data show CDR1 as SGHRS and CDR2 as YFSETQ. The CDR3 is CASSGVDRAQETQYF. The CDR3 DNA is TGCGCCAGCAGCGGGGTCGACAGAGCACAAGAGACCCAGTACTTC.

Turning to this clone: The sample holds other DNA sequences that translate to the same CDR3. The chain joins TRBV30 to TRBJ1-2, with no clear D. The length of the CDR3 is 11 residues. Trimming took 5 bases from V and 2 from J, leaving 6 bases between them. Germline values: CDR1 GTSNPN, CDR2 SVGIG (reference sequence). The DNA for the CDR3 is TGTGCCTGGGACCGAAACTATGGCTACACCTTC. Encoded protein: CAWDRNYGYTF.

This clone showed up just once. This chain links TRBV29-1 with TRBJ2-1, with 13 bases lining up with TRBD2. This CDR3 has 17 amino acids. Trimming at V came to 0 bases and at J to 8 bases, leaving 10 bases not matched to a gene. The germline V gene has CDR1 SQVTM and CDR2 ANQGSEA. The CDR3 region has the DNA TGCAGCGTTGAAGATCCTAGGACTAGCGGGAGTCTCGATGAGCAGTTCTTC. Protein sequence: CSVEDPRTSGSLDEQFF.

The V and J genes are TRBV7-9 and TRBJ1-2; D is unclear. CDR1 and CDR2 from the germline V gene are SEHNR and FQNEAQ (reference sequence). The CDR3 extends over 14 amino acids. V was cut by 4 bases and J by 4 bases, with 13 bases left in between. The CDR3 DNA reads as TGTGCCAGCAGCTCCAGTGGGGTGGGCTATGGCTACACCTTC. It specifies CASSSSGVGYGYTF.

V gene TRBV5-1 combines with J gene TRBJ2-2; D is ambiguous. Trimming shortened V by 5 bases and J by 0 bases, and 14 bases separated the two germline ends. This CDR3 has 16 amino acids. The germline gives CDR1 SGHRS, CDR2 YFSETQ. CDR3 in DNA: TGCGCCAGCAGTTTGCGGAGCAGAGCGAACACCGGGGAGCTGTTTTTT. Translating gives CASSLRSRANTGELFF.

This chain links TRBV7-9 with TRBJ2-2, with no clear D. The CDR3 spans 14 residues. Deletions cut 0 bases from V and 6 bases from J, with 8 bases between. Germline CDR1 is SEHNR and CDR2 is FQNEAQ (reference sequence). The CDR3 is CASSLAGEAGELFF. Written as DNA, the CDR3 is TGTGCCAGCAGCTTAGCGGGTGAGGCCGGGGAGCTGTTTTTT.

The chain is built from TRBV6-5 and TRBJ2-3; 8 bases line up with TRBD1. Germline V gene sequence: CDR1 MNHEY, CDR2 SVGAGI. The J segment lost 4 bases and the V segment lost 5 bases, leaving 2 bases of the junction unmatched. The CDR3 runs to 13 residues. CDR3 DNA sequence: TGTGCCAGCAGTGGACAGGGCGCAGATACGCAGTATTTT. Residues: CASSGQGADTQYF.

This chain uses TRBV25-1 with TRBJ2-2; D not certain. Germline V gene lookup returns CDR1 MGHDK and CDR2 SYGVNS. CDR3 length: 15 residues. V lost 1 base, J lost 2 bases, and 8 bases lay in between. This chain's CDR3 is CASSEWILNTGELFF. The CDR3 nucleotides read TGTGCCAGCAGTGAATGGATTCTAAACACCGGGGAGCTGTTTTTT.

The V and J genes are TRBV19 and TRBJ2-3; D tentatively reads TRBD1 or TRBD2 (5 bases each). This CDR3 is 13 amino acids long. The V and J ends lost 1 base and 12 bases respectively, with 14 bases between them. Germline loops: CDR1 LNHDA, CDR2 SQIVND (reference sequence). DNA of the CDR3: TGTGCCAGTAGTATAGGGGGGACCAGGCCACAGTATTTT. Translated, it gives CASSIGGTRPQYF.

The rearrangement uses TRBV2 and TRBJ1-4; weak D call: TRBD1 (5 bases). Germline CDR1 is SNHLY and CDR2 is FYNNEI. CDR3 size: 15 residues. V gave up 4 bases and J gave up 0 bases, with 9 bases separating them. The CDR3 coding sequence is TGTGCCAGCAGTGCTGGGGCTGCAACTAATGAAAAACTGTTTTTT. It is translated as CASSAGAATNEKLFF.

The gene calls are TRBV7-9 and TRBJ2-1; TRBD2 agrees at 11 bases. CDR1 is SEHNR and CDR2 is FQNEAQ in the germline V gene (reference sequence). This CDR3 has 17 residues. V gave up 2 bases and J gave up 2 bases; unmatched junction bases: 5. In nucleotides, the CDR3 is TGTGCCAGCAGCTTAAGACTAGCGGGATCGACCTACAATGAGCAGTTCTTC. Translated: CASSLRLAGSTYNEQFF.

The chain recombines TRBV10-2 with TRBJ2-3; 10 nucleotides agree with TRBD2. With 2 bases clipped from V and 4 bases from J, the junction kept 3 bases outside the gene matches. The CDR3 contains 15 residues. CDR1 WSHSY and CDR2 SAAADI come from the germline V gene. The CDR3 reads CASSETSGTADTQYF. The DNA for the CDR3 is TGCGCCAGCAGTGAGACTAGCGGGACTGCAGATACGCAGTATTTT.

DNA of the CDR3: TGTGCCAGCATGACTAGCTCCTACGAGCAGTACTTC. Its protein product is CASMTSSYEQYF. V usage is TRBV27 and J usage is TRBJ2-7; D perhaps matches TRBD2 (6 bases). Germline V gives CDR1 MNHEY, CDR2 SMNVEV (reference sequence). V lost 7 bases and J lost 0, with 7 bases in between. This CDR3 is 12 amino acids long.

The V gene is TRBV7-9, the J gene TRBJ2-7, with D possibly being TRBD1 (5 bases). The CDR3 sequence is 14 residues long. Trimming stripped 2 bases from V and 2 bases from J, with 10 bases between. Germline CDR1 SEHNR, CDR2 FQNEAQ (reference sequence). CDR3 nucleotides: TGTGCCAGCAGCTTACCACAGGTCCCCTACGAGCAGTACTTC. Translating gives CASSLPQVPYEQYF.

This chain joins TRBV11-2 and TRBJ2-1, with D tentatively TRBD2 (5 bases). The CDR3 loop spans 14 amino acids. The V end was cut by 1 base, the J end by 9 bases, with 13 bases between. CDR1 and CDR2 (germline): SGHAT, FQNNGV. Here the CDR3 reads CASSLAREKGEQFF. Here the CDR3 DNA reads TGTGCCAGCAGCTTAGCGAGGGAGAAGGGTGAGCAGTTCTTC.

J is TRBJ1-1 and V is TRBV5-8, with TRBD1 matching over 9 bases. V was clipped by 4 bases and J by 1 base; unmatched bases: 2. The CDR3 is made up of 14 amino acids. From germline, CDR1 is SGHTS and CDR2 YDEGEE. The CDR3 loop is CASSKDRGNTEAFF. In nucleotides, the CDR3 is TGTGCCAGCAGCAAGGACAGGGGGAACACTGAAGCTTTCTTT. Full variable domain (rest looked up from reference TRBV5-8 and TRBJ1-1): EAGVTQSPTHLIKTRGQQATLRCSPISGHTSVYWYQQALGLGLQFLLWYDEGEERNRGNFPPRFSGRQFPNYSSELNVNALELEDSALYLCASSKDRGNTEAFFGQGTRLTVV.

This chain links TRBV27 with TRBJ2-7, with D perhaps matching TRBD2 (5 bases). Trimming removed 4 bases from V and 0 bases from J, with 13 bases in between. The germline CDR1 and CDR2 sequences are MNHEY and SMNVEV (reference sequence). This CDR3 comprises 15 residues. DNA of the CDR3: TGTGCCAGCAGTTCTCGACTAAGCGGCTCCTACGAGCAGTACTTC. It is translated as CASSSRLSGSYEQYF.

CDR3 coding DNA: TGCAGCGTTGCCCCGACCCTTACCTACGAGCAGTACTTC. This translates into CSVAPTLTYEQYF. The gene calls are TRBV29-1 and TRBJ2-7; D gene unclear. V lost 4 bases to trimming and J lost 2 bases, with 12 bases between them. Germline CDR1 reads SQVTM; CDR2 reads ANQGSEA. CDR3 length equals 13 residues.